This is a list of T cell receptor beta chains from one sample in a study of regulatory T cells in long-lasting Graves disease. TCRdb re-derived calls from the multiplex PCR reads in MiXCR, one entry per CDR3 protein. This table has about 450,000 distinct CDR3 sequences, 23% appearing once. The material was peripheral blood mononuclear cells (PBMCs), obtained when the disease was refractory, from a patient treated with antithyroid drugs. All receptors derive from a female donor with Graves disease. The CDR3 runs from the conserved cysteine through the conserved F or W. The D gene is left open where the match is weak. Clone size is not always given. Where it is, it says once, few, many or a class for expanded clones.

j_call clone_size d_call v_call cdr3_length cdr3_aa cdr3_nt
TRBJ2-7 NA NA TRBV5-1 14 CASSLGPTWDEQYF TGCGCCAGCAGCTTGGGCCCTACTTGGGATGAGCAGTACTTC
TRBJ2-7 many NA TRBV12-3/TRBV12-4 13 CASSLMSSYEQYF TGTGCCAGCAGTTTAATGAGCTCCTACGAGCAGTACTTC
TRBJ1-5 many TRBD1 TRBV11-2 14 CASSSRQGGQPQHF TGTGCCAGCAGCTCTAGACAGGGAGGACAGCCCCAGCATTTT
TRBJ1-1 NA NA TRBV20-1 14 CSAQPTDMNTEAFF TGCAGTGCCCAACCGACAGATATGAACACTGAAGCTTTCTTT
TRBJ2-2 NA NA TRBV18 16 CASSPPGLPRTGELFF TGTGCCAGCTCACCACCTGGACTACCCCGGACCGGGGAGCTGTTTTTT
TRBJ1-1 many TRBD1 TRBV7-8 16 CASSISDGTANTEAFF TGTGCCAGCAGCATATCGGACGGGACAGCGAACACTGAAGCTTTCTTT
TRBJ1-1 NA NA TRBV7-9 13 CASSGSVNTEAFF TGTGCCAGCTCTGGGTCAGTGAACACTGAAGCTTTCTTT
TRBJ2-7 few TRBD1 TRBV29-1 16 CSVELGGGQGSYEQYF TGCAGCGTTGAATTAGGGGGGGGACAGGGGAGCTACGAGCAGTACTTC
TRBJ1-2 many NA TRBV6-1 16 CASSEAIRLRESGYTF TGTGCCAGCAGTGAAGCGATCAGGTTAAGGGAGAGCGGCTACACCTTC
TRBJ1-5 many TRBD1 TRBV6-2/TRBV6-3 15 CASKEITGGGQPQHF TGTGCCAGCAAGGAAATAACAGGGGGCGGACAGCCCCAGCATTTT
TRBJ1-2 NA TRBD1 TRBV28 12 CAWKDRVYGYTF TGTGCCTGGAAGGACAGGGTCTATGGCTACACCTTC
TRBJ1-2 many TRBD1 TRBV7-2 15 CASSFDRAYNYGYTF TGTGCCAGCAGCTTTGACAGGGCGTATAACTATGGCTACACCTTC
TRBJ1-1 NA TRBD1 TRBV28 15 CASSSADRRNTEAFF TGTGCCAGCAGTTCCGCGGACAGGCGGAACACTGAAGCTTTCTTT
TRBJ2-1 NA NA TRBV5-4 15 CASSSRLVKRNEQFF TGTGCCAGCAGCTCACGACTAGTTAAGCGCAATGAGCAGTTCTTC
TRBJ2-7 NA NA TRBV7-2 16 CASSLAVGAETYEQYF TGTGCCAGCAGCTTAGCCGTGGGCGCCGAGACCTACGAGCAGTACTTC